The clone carrying this T cell receptor beta chain was seen a few times. Its cognate antigen is unknown. The entry originates in a study of T cell repertoires in cytomegalovirus infection. Study-wide context: Matching HLA type and CMV infection were both indicated by public TCR beta signatures. Regarding the study as a whole: CMV carriers having the relevant HLA were flagged by cumulative public TCR beta family frequency. Predominance within the ex vivo response was attributable to HLA-C-restricted CMV-specific TCR beta clonotypes.

TCRdb itself ran the reads through MiXCR, one entry per CDR3 protein. The table records about 130,000 distinct CDR3 sequences, 7% to 10% of them present only once. V was clipped by 0 bases and J by 3 bases, with 10 bases between them. Germline CDR1 is SGHRS and CDR2 is YFSETQ. CDR3 size: 14 residues. This chain connects TRBV5-1 to TRBJ2-7, with D tentatively TRBD1 (5 bases). Sequenced: PBMCs. The TCR comes from a human donor in good health (CMV status not recorded). Some clones in this sample may be carry-over from other donors' samples. Here the CDR3 DNA reads TGCGCCAGCAGCTTGGTTGGGGCCCACTACGAGCAGTACTTC. Residues: CASSLVGAHYEQYF. The full variable domain, its missing parts supplied by reference TRBV5-1 and TRBJ2-7, is KAGVTQTPRYLIKTRGQQVTLSCSPISGHRSVSWYQQTPGQGLQFLFEYFSETQRNKGNFPGRFSGRQFSNSRSEMNVSTLELGDSALYLCASSLVGAHYEQYFGPGTRLTVT.